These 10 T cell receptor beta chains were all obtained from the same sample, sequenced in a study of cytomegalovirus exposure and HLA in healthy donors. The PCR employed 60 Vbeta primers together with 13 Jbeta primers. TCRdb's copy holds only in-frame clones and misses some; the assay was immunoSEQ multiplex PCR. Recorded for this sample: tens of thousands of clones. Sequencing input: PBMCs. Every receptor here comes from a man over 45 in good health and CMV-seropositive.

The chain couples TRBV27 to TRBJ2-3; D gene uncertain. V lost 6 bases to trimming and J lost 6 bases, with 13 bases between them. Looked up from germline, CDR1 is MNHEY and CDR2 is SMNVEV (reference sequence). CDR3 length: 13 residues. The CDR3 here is CASSLRGEDTQYF. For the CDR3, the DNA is TGTGCCAGCAGCCTACGAGGCGAGGATACGCAGTATTTT.

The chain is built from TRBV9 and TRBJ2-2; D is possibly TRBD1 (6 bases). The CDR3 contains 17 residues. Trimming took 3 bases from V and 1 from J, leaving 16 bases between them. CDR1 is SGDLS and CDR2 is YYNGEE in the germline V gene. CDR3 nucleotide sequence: TGTGCCAGCAGCGGACGATGGGAACAGGGGAACACCGGGGAGCTGTTTTTT. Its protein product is CASSGRWEQGNTGELFF.

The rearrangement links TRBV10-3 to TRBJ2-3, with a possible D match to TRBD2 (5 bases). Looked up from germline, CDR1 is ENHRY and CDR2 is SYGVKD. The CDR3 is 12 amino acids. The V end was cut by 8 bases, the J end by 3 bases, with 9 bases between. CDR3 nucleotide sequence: TGTGCCATCTCGCTAGCTACAGATACGCAGTATTTT. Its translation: CAISLATDTQYF.

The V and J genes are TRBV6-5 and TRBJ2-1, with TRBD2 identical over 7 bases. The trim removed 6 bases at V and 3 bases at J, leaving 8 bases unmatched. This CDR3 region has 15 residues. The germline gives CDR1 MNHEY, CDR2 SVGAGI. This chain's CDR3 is CASSLQSGNYNEQFF. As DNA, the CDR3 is TGTGCCAGCAGCCTCCAAAGCGGGAACTACAATGAGCAGTTCTTC.

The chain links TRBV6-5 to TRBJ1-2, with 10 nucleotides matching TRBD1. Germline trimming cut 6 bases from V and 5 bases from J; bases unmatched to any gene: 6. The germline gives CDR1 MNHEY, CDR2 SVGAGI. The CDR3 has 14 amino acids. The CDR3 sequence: CASSRTGGVYGYTF. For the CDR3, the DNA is TGTGCCAGCAGCAGGACAGGGGGTGTGTATGGCTACACCTTC.

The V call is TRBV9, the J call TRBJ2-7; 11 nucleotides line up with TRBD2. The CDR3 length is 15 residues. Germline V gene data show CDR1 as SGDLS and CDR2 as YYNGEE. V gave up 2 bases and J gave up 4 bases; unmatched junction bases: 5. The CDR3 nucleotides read TGTGCCAGCAGCGTCAGGGGGACTAGCGGATACGAGCAGTACTTC. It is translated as CASSVRGTSGYEQYF.

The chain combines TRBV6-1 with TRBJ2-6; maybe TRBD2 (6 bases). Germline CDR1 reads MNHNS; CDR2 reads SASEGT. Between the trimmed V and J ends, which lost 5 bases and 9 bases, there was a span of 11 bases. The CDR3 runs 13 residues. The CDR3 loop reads CASSLEEGNVLTF. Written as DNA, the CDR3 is TGTGCCAGCAGTCTAGAGGAGGGCAACGTCCTGACTTTC.

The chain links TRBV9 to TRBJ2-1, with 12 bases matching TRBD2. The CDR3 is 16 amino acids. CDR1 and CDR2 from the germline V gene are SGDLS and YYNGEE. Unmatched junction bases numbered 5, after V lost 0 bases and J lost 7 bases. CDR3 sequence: CASSVASLAGGNEQFF. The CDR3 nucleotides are TGTGCCAGCAGCGTAGCCAGTCTAGCGGGGGGGAATGAGCAGTTCTTC.

The CDR3 reads CATSAGDSYEQYV. CDR3 sequence (DNA): TGTGCCACCAGCGCGGGGGATTCCTACGAGCAGTACGTC. V usage is TRBV15 and J usage is TRBJ2-7; 7 bases match TRBD2. Germline CDR1 LNHNV, CDR2 YYDKDF (reference sequence). The CDR3 length is 13 residues. Trimming removed 5 bases from V and 1 base from J; junction bases left unmatched: 2.

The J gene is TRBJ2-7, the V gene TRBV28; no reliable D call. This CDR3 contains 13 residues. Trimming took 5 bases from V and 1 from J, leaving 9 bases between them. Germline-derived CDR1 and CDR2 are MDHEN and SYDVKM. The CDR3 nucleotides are TGTGCCAGCAGTATAGTCGGTTCCTACGAGCAGTACTTC. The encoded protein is CASSIVGSYEQYF. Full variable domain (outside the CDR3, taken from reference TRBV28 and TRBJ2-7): DVKVTQSSRYLVKRTGEKVFLECVQDMDHENMFWYRQDPGLGLRLIYFSYDVKMKEKGDIPEGYSVSREKKERFSLILESASTNQTSMYLCASSIVGSYEQYFGPGTRLTVT.